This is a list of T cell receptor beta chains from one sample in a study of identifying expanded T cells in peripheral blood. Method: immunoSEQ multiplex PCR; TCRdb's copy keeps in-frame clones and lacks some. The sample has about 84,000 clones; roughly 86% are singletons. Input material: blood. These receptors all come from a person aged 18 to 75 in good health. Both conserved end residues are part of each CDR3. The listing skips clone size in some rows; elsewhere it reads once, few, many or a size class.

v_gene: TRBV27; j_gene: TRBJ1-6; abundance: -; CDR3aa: CASSFAGSGSPLHF
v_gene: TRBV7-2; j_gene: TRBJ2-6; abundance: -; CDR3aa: CASSPTGGGSGANVLTF
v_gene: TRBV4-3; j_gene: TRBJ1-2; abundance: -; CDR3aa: CASSQDGSGFYGYTF
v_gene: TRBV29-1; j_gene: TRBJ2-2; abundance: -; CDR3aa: CSATPGQGANTGELFF
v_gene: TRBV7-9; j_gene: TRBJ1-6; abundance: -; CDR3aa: CASSRDTYNSPLHF
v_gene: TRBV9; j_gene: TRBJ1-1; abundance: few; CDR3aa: CASSVRPGVGTEAFF
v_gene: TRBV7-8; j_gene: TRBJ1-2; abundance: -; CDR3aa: CASSRDPGDRTTNYGYTF
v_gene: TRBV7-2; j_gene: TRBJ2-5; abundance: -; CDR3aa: CASSLVPGIQETQYF
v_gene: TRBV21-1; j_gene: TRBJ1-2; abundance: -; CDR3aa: CASLQTGYHGYTF
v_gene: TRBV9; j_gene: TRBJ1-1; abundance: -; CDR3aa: CASSVGRTGLNTEAFF
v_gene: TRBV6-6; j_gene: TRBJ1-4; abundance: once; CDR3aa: CASSFDTSNEKLFF
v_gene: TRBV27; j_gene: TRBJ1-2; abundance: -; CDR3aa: CASSLKDSLLYGYTF
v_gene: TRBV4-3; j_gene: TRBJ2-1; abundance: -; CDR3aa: CASSRVERGEQFF
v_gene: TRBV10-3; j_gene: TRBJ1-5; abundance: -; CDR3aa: CAISAQGQVKGSNQPQHF
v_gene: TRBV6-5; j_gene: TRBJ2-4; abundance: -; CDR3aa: CASSTGPTRNIQYF
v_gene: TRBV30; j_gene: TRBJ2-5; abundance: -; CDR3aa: CAWGLAETQYF
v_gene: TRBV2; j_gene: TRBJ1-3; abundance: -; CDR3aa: CASSGGQGLKSYGNTIYF
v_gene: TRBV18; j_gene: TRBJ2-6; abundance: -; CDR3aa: CASSRNTGVGANVLTF
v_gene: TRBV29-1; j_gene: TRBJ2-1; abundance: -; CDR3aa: CSVPVGNEQFF
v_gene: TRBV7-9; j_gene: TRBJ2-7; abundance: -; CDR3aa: CASSDSYEQYF
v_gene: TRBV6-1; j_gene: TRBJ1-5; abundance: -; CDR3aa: CASSDGTGAGQPQHF
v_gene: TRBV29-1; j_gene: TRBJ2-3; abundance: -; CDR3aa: CSDQTVGTDTQYF
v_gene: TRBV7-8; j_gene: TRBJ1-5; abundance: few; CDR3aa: CASSFPGGSNQPQHF
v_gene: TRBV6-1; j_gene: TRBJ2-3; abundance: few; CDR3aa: CASSDSRRTQYF
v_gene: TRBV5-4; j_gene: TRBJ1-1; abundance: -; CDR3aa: CASSLEQGLNTEAFF
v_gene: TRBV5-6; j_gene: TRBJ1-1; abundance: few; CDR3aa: CASSLGQAAEAFF